These 7 T cell receptor beta chains originate from one sample sequenced in a study of radiotherapy plus CTLA-4 blockade in lung cancer. Sequencing was performed with immunoSEQ multiplex PCR; in TCRdb, only in-frame clones are kept and a portion is missing. The data contain fewer than 150,000 clones, about 77% of them singletons. This specimen consisted of peripheral blood, obtained from a patient treated with radiotherapy plus ipilimumab. The receptor set was obtained from a human donor with non-small cell lung cancer who had a partial response to radiotherapy plus ipilimumab.

This clone was counted once. This sequence joins TRBV28 and TRBJ1-4; no firm D call. The length of the CDR3 is 12 residues. The V end lost 3 bases, the J end lost 13 bases, and 12 bases lay between the germline ends. Germline V CDR1 and CDR2: MDHEN, SYDVKM. This chain's CDR3 is CASSLASRGLFF. Written as DNA, the CDR3 is TGTGCCAGCAGTTTGGCGAGCCGGGGACTGTTTTTT.

This clone was seen more than once but under ten times. The CDR3 reads CASSKQGPQPQHF. CDR3 nucleotides: TGTGCCAGCAGCAAACAGGGGCCTCAGCCCCAGCATTTT. This chain links TRBV28 with TRBJ1-5, with 7 positions matching TRBD1. The J segment lost 6 bases and the V segment lost 6 bases, leaving 5 bases of the junction unmatched. Germline V lookup: CDR1 MDHEN, CDR2 SYDVKM. The CDR3 contains 13 residues.

This chain joins TRBV6-5 and TRBJ2-7, with 11 bases lining up with TRBD1. The CDR3 is 13 amino acids. After removal of 7 bases from V and 2 bases from J, the junction contained 1 base not matched to a gene. Germline values: CDR1 MNHEY, CDR2 SVGAGI. The CDR3 DNA sequence: TGTGCCAGCAAGGACAGGGGGCCCTACGAGCAGTACTTC. As protein: CASKDRGPYEQYF.

The chain joins TRBV2 to TRBJ1-5; weak D call: TRBD1 (5 bases). CDR1 SNHLY and CDR2 FYNNEI come from the germline V gene. CDR3 length equals 12 residues. The germline V and J ends were trimmed by 6 bases and 9 bases, with 12 bases remaining between them. This CDR3 is CASSDSLGPQHF. CDR3 nucleotide sequence: TGTGCCAGCAGCGACAGCCTGGGGCCCCAGCATTTT.

This clone showed up just a few times. The J gene is TRBJ1-1, the V gene TRBV5-1, with D perhaps matching TRBD1 (5 bases). V was trimmed by 3 bases and J by 1 base, leaving 13 bases between them. CDR3 length: 15 amino acids. CDR1 and CDR2 from the germline V gene are SGHRS and YFSETQ. The CDR3 sequence is CASSYGQGRNTEAFF. The DNA of the CDR3 is TGCGCCAGCAGCTATGGCCAGGGTAGGAACACTGAAGCTTTCTTT.

The genes are TRBV5-1 and TRBJ1-5, with a possible D match to TRBD1 (5 bases). Germline loops: CDR1 SGHRS, CDR2 YFSETQ. The V end was cut by 0 bases, the J end by 1 base, with 20 bases between. The CDR3 contains 19 residues. In DNA, the CDR3 is TGCGCCAGCAGCTTGGGACAGCCGGGGAGGATCCGGAGCAATCAGCCCCAGCATTTT. As protein: CASSLGQPGRIRSNQPQHF.

V and J are TRBV19 and TRBJ2-1; TRBD2 aligns across 7 bases. The CDR3 runs 16 residues. In germline, CDR1 is LNHDA, CDR2 SQIVND (reference sequence). With 5 bases clipped from V and 0 bases from J, the junction kept 7 bases outside the gene matches. The CDR3 loop reads CASSALSSGSYNEQFF. CDR3 coding DNA: TGTGCCAGTAGTGCTTTATCTAGCGGCTCCTACAATGAGCAGTTCTTC.